This T cell receptor beta chain was identified during a study of vaccination and CD4 T cells after COVID-19. Study in general: From HCoV-229E, HCoV-OC43, HCoV-NL63 and SARS-CoV-2, overlapping spike peptides were used to stimulate the cells.

The V gene end was trimmed by 6 bases and the J gene end by 5 bases; junction bases not matched to a gene: 4. The CDR3 runs to 14 residues. Germline lookup yields CDR1 MNHEY and CDR2 SMNVEV (reference sequence). Treatment denoted: roughly 10-day PBMC culture with coronavirus spike peptide pools or control peptides (ViraFEST assay). First, ViraFEST expanded antigen-specific T cells with peptide pools, and next it sequenced the TCRs. The study, taken as a whole, reports: Among reactive clones from convalescent patients, a median 86.3% appeared only post-vaccination.

Sequencing of the DNA from cultured CD4+ T cells was carried out with the Oncomine TCR Beta short-read assay. TCRdb re-called the PCR reads with MiXCR, one entry per CDR3 protein. The repertoire includes about 18,000 distinct CDR3 sequences, around three quarters of them detected once, and 4.5% to 7% sits in the top ten. Notes on this clonotype: Antigen unknown.

The chain couples TRBV27 to TRBJ1-6, with 7 nucleotides matching TRBD1. Material: CD4+ T cells from blood, cultured in vitro. This clonotype originated in a human donor who had recovered from COVID-19. CDR3 in amino acids: CASRFRGDNSPLHF. The CDR3 DNA is TGTGCCAGCAGATTCAGGGGGGATAATTCACCCCTCCACTTT.